This T cell receptor beta chain appears in the sequencing data of a study of shared clonotypes between healthy human individuals. Only in-frame clones appear in the TCRdb table, and some are missing; sequencing was by immunoSEQ multiplex PCR. Here the sample spans roughly 2,000,000 clones, about 95% being singletons. Germline CDR1 is LNHDA and CDR2 is SQIVND (reference sequence). The CDR3 spans 14 residues. Trimming took 3 bases from V and 5 from J; bases not matched to a gene: 4. CD8 cells classed as naive were CD45RO-negative and positively selected for CCR7, excluding terminally differentiated effector memory CD45RA+ cells.

The source of this sequence is a man aged 18 to 35 in good health. The material sequenced was naive CD8+ T cells sorted from blood. V and J are TRBV19 and TRBJ1-5, with TRBD1 matching over 7 bases. CDR3 sequence reads: CASSIWTGDQPQHF. In DNA form, the CDR3 reads TGTGCCAGTAGTATCTGGACAGGAGATCAGCCCCAGCATTTT.